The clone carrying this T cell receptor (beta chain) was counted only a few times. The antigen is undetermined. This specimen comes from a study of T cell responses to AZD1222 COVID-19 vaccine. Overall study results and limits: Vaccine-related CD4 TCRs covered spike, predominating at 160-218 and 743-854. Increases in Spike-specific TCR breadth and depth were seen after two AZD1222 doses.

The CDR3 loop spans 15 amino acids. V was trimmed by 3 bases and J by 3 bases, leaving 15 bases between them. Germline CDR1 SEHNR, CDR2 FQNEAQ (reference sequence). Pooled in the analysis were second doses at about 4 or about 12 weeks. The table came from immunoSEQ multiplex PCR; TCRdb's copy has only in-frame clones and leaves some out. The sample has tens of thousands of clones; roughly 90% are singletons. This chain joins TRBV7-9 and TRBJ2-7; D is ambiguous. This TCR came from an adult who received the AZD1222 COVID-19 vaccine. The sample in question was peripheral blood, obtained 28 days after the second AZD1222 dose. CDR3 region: CASSFETGVGYEQYF. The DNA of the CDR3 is TGTGCCAGCAGCTTTGAAACTGGAGTAGGCTACGAGCAGTACTTC.